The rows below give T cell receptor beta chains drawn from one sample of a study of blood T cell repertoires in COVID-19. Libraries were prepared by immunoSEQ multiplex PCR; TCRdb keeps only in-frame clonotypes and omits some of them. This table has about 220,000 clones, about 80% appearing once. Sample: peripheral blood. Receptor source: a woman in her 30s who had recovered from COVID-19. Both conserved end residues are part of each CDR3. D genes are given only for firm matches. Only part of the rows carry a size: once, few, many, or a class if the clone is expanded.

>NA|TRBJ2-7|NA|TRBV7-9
TGTGCCGGCGGCCCTGGAAAATCCTACGAGCAGTACTTC
CAGGPGKSYEQYF
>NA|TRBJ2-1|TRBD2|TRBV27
TGTGCCAGCAGTTACCTAGCGGGAGGGGCCTACAATGAGCAGTTCTTC
CASSYLAGGAYNEQFF
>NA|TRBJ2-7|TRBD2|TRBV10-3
TGTGCCATCAGTGACTCCGGGACTAGCGGGGCCTCCTACGAGCAGTACTTC
CAISDSGTSGASYEQYF
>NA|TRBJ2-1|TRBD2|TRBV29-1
TGCAGCGCAAGGACTAGCGGGATCATGGGGAATGAGCAGTTCTTC
CSARTSGIMGNEQFF
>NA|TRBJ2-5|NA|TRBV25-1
TGTGCCAGCAGTGATTCCGGGAGTCTGGAGACCCAGTACTTC
CASSDSGSLETQYF
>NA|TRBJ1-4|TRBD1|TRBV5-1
TGCGCCAGCAGCCAGACAGGGGAAAAACTGTTTTTT
CASSQTGEKLFF
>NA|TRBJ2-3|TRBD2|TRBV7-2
TGTGCCAGCAGCTTAGACGAGCGGGAGCGTTTGGATACGCAGTATTTT
CASSLDERERLDTQYF
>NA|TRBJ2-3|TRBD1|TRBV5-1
TGCGCCAGCAGCCAAGGACAGGGAGTAACAGATACGCAGTATTTT
CASSQGQGVTDTQYF
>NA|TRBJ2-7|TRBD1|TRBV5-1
TGCGCCAGCAGCTTGAAACAGGGGGACGACGAGCAGTACTTC
CASSLKQGDDEQYF
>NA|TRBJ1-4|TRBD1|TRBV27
TGTGCCAGCAGTCCTACCGCAGGGGGGGAAAAACTGTTTTTT
CASSPTAGGEKLFF
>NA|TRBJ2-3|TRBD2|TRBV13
TGTGCCAGCAGCCGCGGGAGAGTAGGAGATACGCAGTATTTT
CASSRGRVGDTQYF
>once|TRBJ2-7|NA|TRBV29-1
TGCAGCGTTGTTCCCCCAGATACCTACGAGCAGTACTTC
CSVVPPDTYEQYF
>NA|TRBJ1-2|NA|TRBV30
TGTGCCTGGAGTTCAACTAACTATGGCTACACCTTC
CAWSSTNYGYTF
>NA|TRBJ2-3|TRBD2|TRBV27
TGTGCCAGCAGAGCTCTAGCGGGAGGGCTGGAGGATACGCAGTATTTT
CASRALAGGLEDTQYF
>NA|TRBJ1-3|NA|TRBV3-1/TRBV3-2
TGTGCCAGCAGCCAAGATCGAGGCAGTATAACTGGAAACACCATATATTTT
CASSQDRGSITGNTIYF
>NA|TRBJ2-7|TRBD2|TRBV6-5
TGTGCCAGCAGTTACCTTGCTAGCGGGAGTTTCTACGAGCAGTACTTC
CASSYLASGSFYEQYF
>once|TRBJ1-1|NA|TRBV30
TGTGCCTGGACCAAAGACAGGACGGGTGAAGCTTTCTTT
CAWTKDRTGEAFF
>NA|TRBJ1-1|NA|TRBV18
TGTGCCAGCTCACCAGTCCCAGGGAAGGACACTGAAGCTTTCTTT
CASSPVPGKDTEAFF
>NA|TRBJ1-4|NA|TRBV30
TGTGCCTGGAGTCACAACAGGATTGGAGGGGAACTGTTTTTT
CAWSHNRIGGELFF
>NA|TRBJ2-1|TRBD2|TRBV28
TGTGCCAGCAATCGACTAGCGTCCTTTAGAGGAGCTCAAAATGAGCAGTTCTTC
CASNRLASFRGAQNEQFF
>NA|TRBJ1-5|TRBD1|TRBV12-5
TGTGCTAGTGGTTTAGGGGGCAGGGGAGGGCCCCAGCATTTT
CASGLGGRGGPQHF
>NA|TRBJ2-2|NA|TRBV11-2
TGTGCCAGCAGCACATACCAGGGTGCCACCGGGGAGCTGTTTTTT
CASSTYQGATGELFF
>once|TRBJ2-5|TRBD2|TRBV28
TGTGCCAGCAGTCTAAGGTGGCGGGAGGGCCGGGAGACCCAGTACTTC
CASSLRWREGRETQYF
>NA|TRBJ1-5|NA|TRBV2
TGTGCCAGCAGTGGTGGGGAGTTCGACCCCCAGCATTTT
CASSGGEFDPQHF
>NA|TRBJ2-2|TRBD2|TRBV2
TGTGCCAGCAGTGAACGGGGGGCCGGGGAGCTGTTTTTT
CASSERGAGELFF
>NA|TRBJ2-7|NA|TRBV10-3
TGTGCCATCAGTGAGTCCTCAGGAATTGCCTACGAGCAGTACTTC
CAISESSGIAYEQYF
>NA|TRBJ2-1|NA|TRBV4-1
TGCGCCAGCAGCCAAGATTTCCTCTACAATGAGCAGTTCTTC
CASSQDFLYNEQFF
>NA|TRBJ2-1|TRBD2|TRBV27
TGTGCCAGCAGTCCGGCGACTAGCCCCTACAATGAGCAGTTCTTC
CASSPATSPYNEQFF
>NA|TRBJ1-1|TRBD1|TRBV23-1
TGCGCCAGCAGTCAATTACAGGGGCAGGACACTGAAGCTTTCTTT
CASSQLQGQDTEAFF
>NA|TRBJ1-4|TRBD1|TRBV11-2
TGTGCCAGCAGCCCGGGACAGGGTTCTAATGAAAAACTGTTTTTT
CASSPGQGSNEKLFF
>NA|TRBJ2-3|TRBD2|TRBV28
TGTGCCAGCAGTACACCCGACGGGAGGGCCGGTACGCAGTATTTT
CASSTPDGRAGTQYF
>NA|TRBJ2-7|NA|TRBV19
TGTGCCAGTAGTATATGGGGGGTCCAAGACGAGCAGTACTTC
CASSIWGVQDEQYF
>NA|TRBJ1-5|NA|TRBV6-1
TGTGCCAGCAGTGAGAGGCAGTATCAGCCCCAGCATTTT
CASSERQYQPQHF
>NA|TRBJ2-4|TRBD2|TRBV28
TGTGCCAGCAGCCTCTCTAGCGGAGCTACGGCCAAAAACATTCAGTACTTC
CASSLSSGATAKNIQYF
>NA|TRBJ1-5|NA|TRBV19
TGTGCCACCAAGTGGGGAGGCAATCAGCCCCAGCATTTT
CATKWGGNQPQHF
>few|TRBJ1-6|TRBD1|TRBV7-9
TGTGCCAGCAGCTCCATGACAGGGGGGGATTCACCCCTCCACTTT
CASSSMTGGDSPLHF
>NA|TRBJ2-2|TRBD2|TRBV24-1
TGTGCCACCAGTGATTCGGCTAGCGGGAACACCGGGGAGCTGTTTTTT
CATSDSASGNTGELFF
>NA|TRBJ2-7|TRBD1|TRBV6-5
TGTGCCAGCAGCTTCCCGGGACAGGGGTACGAGCAGTACTTC
CASSFPGQGYEQYF
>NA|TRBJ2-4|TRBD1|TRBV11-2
TGTGCCAGCAGCAGGGGATGGGGACAGGGCTCCTCGGACATTCAGTACTTC
CASSRGWGQGSSDIQYF
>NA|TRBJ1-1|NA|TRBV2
TGTGCCAGCAGGGGAGGCAGGGCGGTTGGCACTGAAGCTTTCTTT
CASRGGRAVGTEAFF
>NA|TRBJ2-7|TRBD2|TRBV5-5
TGTGCCAGCAGCTTGTGGGGAGGGCAAGAGCAGTACTTC
CASSLWGGQEQYF
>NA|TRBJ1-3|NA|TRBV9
TGTGCCAGCAGCGTCCATTCCGGAAACACCATATATTTT
CASSVHSGNTIYF
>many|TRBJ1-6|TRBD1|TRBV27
TGTGCCAGCAGTTTTTCGGGACAGGGACGTGCACCCCTCCACTTT
CASSFSGQGRAPLHF
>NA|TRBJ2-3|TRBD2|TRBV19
TGTGCCAGTAGTATAGATTCGAGGGAGGGGCTAGGATCTAATACGCAGTATTTT
CASSIDSREGLGSNTQYF
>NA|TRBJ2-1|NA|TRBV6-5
TGTGCCAGCCATCGCGGGATCCCCTACAATGAGCAGTTCTTC
CASHRGIPYNEQFF
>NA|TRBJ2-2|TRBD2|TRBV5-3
TGTGCCAGAAGCCTGACTAGCGGGAGGGCCGGGGAGCTGTTTTTT
CARSLTSGRAGELFF
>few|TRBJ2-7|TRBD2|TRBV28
TGTGCCAGCAGGGCTCCGGGGACTACCTTCTACGAGCAGTACTTC
CASRAPGTTFYEQYF
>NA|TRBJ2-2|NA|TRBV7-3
TGTGCCAGCGCCCGGGAAGGCGGGGAGCTGTTTTTT
CASAREGGELFF